The 21 T cell receptor beta chains below all came from one sample that was sequenced in a study of radiation and T cells in renal cell carcinoma. Clones were read by immunoSEQ multiplex PCR, and TCRdb kept only the in-frame ones, dropping some. The data contain roughly 120,000 clones, 75% to 90% of them seen just once; the ten biggest clones take up about 1.9%. Time point specified: blood 2 weeks post-SBRT. Treatment defined: 15 Gy SBRT to primary tumor, nephrectomy 4 weeks later. The sample in question was blood, obtained from a patient whose treatment included radiotherapy and nephrectomy. The receptors shown here come from an older woman with renal cell carcinoma.

CDR3 sequence reads: CSQSGGANEQFF. In DNA, the CDR3 is TGCAGTCAGAGCGGGGGGGCCAATGAGCAGTTCTTC. This chain joins TRBV29-1 and TRBJ2-1, with 10 bases that match TRBD2. Germline CDR1 reads SQVTM; CDR2 reads ANQGSEA. The CDR3 has 12 amino acids.

V usage is TRBV9 and J usage is TRBJ1-1; D is unresolved. The CDR3 sequence is 12 residues long. V lost 1 base and J lost 8, with 9 bases in between. Germline V gene data show CDR1 as SGDLS and CDR2 as YYNGEE. This chain's CDR3 is CASSVQEGEAFF. DNA for the CDR3: TGTGCCAGCAGCGTACAGGAAGGCGAAGCTTTCTTT.

The chain recombines TRBV5-6 with TRBJ2-7, with 8 bases fitting TRBD1. The germline gives CDR1 SGHDT, CDR2 YYEEEE. V trimming: 4 bases; J trimming: 5 bases; junction bases outside the gene matches: 17. This CDR3 spans 17 amino acids. Here the CDR3 reads CASSPTLRMQGADEQYF. DNA for the CDR3: TGTGCCAGCAGCCCTACGCTCAGAATGCAGGGGGCGGACGAGCAGTACTTC.

J is TRBJ1-2 and V is TRBV6-6; no definite D call. CDR3 size: 12 residues. The germline V gene has CDR1 MNHNY and CDR2 SVGAGI (reference sequence). Trimming left V 6 bases short and J 7 bases short, with 12 bases between. The CDR3 DNA follows: TGTGCCAGCAGGGACGATGCTCGTGGCTACACCTTC. Translation: CASRDDARGYTF.

The V gene is TRBV5-4, the J gene TRBJ1-4, with 7 bases fitting TRBD1. The length of the CDR3 is 15 residues. CDR1 and CDR2 (germline): SGHNT, YYREEE (reference sequence). The V and J ends lost 1 base and 8 bases, in that order; junction bases with no gene match: 8. The CDR3 loop reads CASSLKGALEEKLFF. Written as DNA, the CDR3 is TGTGCCAGCAGCTTGAAGGGGGCGCTGGAAGAAAAACTGTTTTTT.

The chain employs TRBV6-5 and TRBJ1-5; possibly TRBD1 for D (5 bases). The CDR3 has 14 amino acids. From germline, CDR1 is MNHEY and CDR2 SVGAGI. Deletions cut 3 bases from V and 7 bases from J, with 13 bases between. The CDR3 here is CASSYTRGGQPQHF. The CDR3 nucleotides read TGTGCCAGCAGTTATACCCGGGGGGGACAGCCCCAGCATTTT.

V usage is TRBV7-2 and J usage is TRBJ1-2; weak D call: TRBD1 (5 bases). The V gene's germline CDR1 is SGHTA and CDR2 FQGNSA. The germline V and J ends were trimmed by 3 bases and 0 bases, with 8 bases remaining between them. CDR3 length: 14 residues. The chain's CDR3 is CASSFGAANYGYTF. The CDR3 DNA is TGTGCCAGCAGCTTTGGGGCGGCTAACTATGGCTACACCTTC.

This clone was counted once. CDR3 sequence: CATNLLTGLGNSPLHF. The CDR3 coding sequence is TGTGCAACGAACCTCCTGACAGGGTTGGGTAATTCACCCCTCCACTTT. The chain carries TRBV6-6 and TRBJ1-6, with 7 bases matching TRBD1. The CDR3 spans 16 residues. Germline lookup yields CDR1 MNHNY and CDR2 SVGAGI (reference sequence).

V gene TRBV10-3 combines with J gene TRBJ1-2, with unresolved D. V was cut by 4 bases and J by 4 bases, with 4 bases left in between. This CDR3 spans 11 amino acids. The V gene's germline CDR1 is ENHRY and CDR2 SYGVKD. As DNA, the CDR3 is TGTGCCATCAGTGCCGCCTATGGCTACACCTTC. Encoded protein: CAISAAYGYTF.

The V call is TRBV14, the J call TRBJ1-6; weak D call: TRBD1 (5 bases). This CDR3 region has 15 residues. V dropped 4 bases and J dropped 5 bases, with 12 bases sitting between them. Germline CDR1 SGHDN, CDR2 FVKESK. CDR3 loop: CASSRSGRDNSPLHF. CDR3 sequence (DNA): TGTGCCAGCAGCCGGTCGGGACGGGATAATTCACCCCTCCACTTT.

This chain joins TRBV29-1 and TRBJ2-3; D is tentatively TRBD1 or TRBD2 (5 bases each). Trimming took off 1 base at V and 0 bases at J, with 8 bases between the two ends. Germline V gives CDR1 SQVTM, CDR2 ANQGSEA. The CDR3 spans 14 residues. In DNA form, the CDR3 reads TGCAGCGTTGAAGGAGGGGTCAGCACAGATACGCAGTATTTT. Protein product: CSVEGGVSTDTQYF.

This clone occurred many times. The CDR3 sequence is CATSSFRPGPNTEAFF. The CDR3 region has the DNA TGTGCCACCAGCAGTTTCCGACCGGGCCCGAACACTGAAGCTTTCTTT. J is TRBJ1-1 and V is TRBV15; no definite D call. V lost 3 bases, J lost 1 base, and 15 bases lay in between. This CDR3 contains 16 residues. Per germline, CDR1 LNHNV and CDR2 YYDKDF (reference sequence). Using reference TRBV15 and TRBJ1-1 for the parts outside the CDR3, the full variable domain is DAMVIQNPRYQVTQFGKPVTLSCSQTLNHNVMYWYQQKSSQAPKLLFHYYDKDFNNEADTPDNFQSRRPNTSFCFLDIRSPGLGDTAMYLCATSSFRPGPNTEAFFGQGTRLTVV.

V gene TRBV5-1 combines with J gene TRBJ2-7; TRBD2 agrees at 9 bases. The junction had 5 bases not matched to a gene; V was cut back by 4 bases and J by 6 bases. The CDR3 spans 13 residues. The germline V gene encodes CDR1 SGHRS and CDR2 YFSETQ. The CDR3 DNA is TGCGCCAGCAGCCTGGGACTAGCTTCCGAGCAGTACTTC. It is translated as CASSLGLASEQYF.

The chain is built from TRBV19 and TRBJ1-4; D not resolved. Germline V gives CDR1 LNHDA, CDR2 SQIVND (reference sequence). Deletions cut 8 bases from V and 7 bases from J, with 17 bases between. The CDR3 is made up of 14 amino acids. The CDR3 region has the DNA TGTGCCAGTGGCCTCGGGAGGTGGGCTGAAAAACTGTTTTTT. Translating it yields CASGLGRWAEKLFF.

This chain connects TRBV29-1 to TRBJ2-3; TRBD2 matches at 13 bases. J was trimmed by 4 bases and V by 1 base; bases with no gene match: 2. Germline V gene lookup returns CDR1 SQVTM and CDR2 ANQGSEA. This CDR3 is built from 15 residues. In DNA form, the CDR3 reads TGCAGCGTTGAAGGGACTAGCGGGAGCGCAGATACGCAGTATTTT. Residues: CSVEGTSGSADTQYF.

As concerns this clone: This sequence may be a read error, since a much larger clone differs from it by one base. The chain uses TRBV6-6 and TRBJ1-2; TRBD1 is a possible D gene (6 bases). CDR3 length: 15 amino acids. Trimming left V 7 bases short and J 4 bases short, with 19 bases between. Germline V CDR1 and CDR2: MNHNY, SVGAGI (reference sequence). CDR3 sequence (DNA): TGTGCCAGCAATTCCCCCCTGGACAGACCCTATGGCTACACCTTC. Its translation: CASNSPLDRPYGYTF.

The chain combines TRBV5-6 with TRBJ2-5; D is uncertain. The CDR3 length is 14 residues. V lost 0 bases and J lost 2, with 8 bases in between. Germline CDR1 reads SGHDT; CDR2 reads YYEEEE. CDR3 sequence reads: CASSLGSTQETQYF. CDR3 nucleotide sequence: TGTGCCAGCAGCTTGGGGTCGACACAAGAGACCCAGTACTTC.

The J gene is TRBJ2-2, the V gene TRBV6-5; D possibly corresponds to TRBD1 (6 bases). In germline, CDR1 is MNHEY, CDR2 SVGAGI. This CDR3 is 14 amino acids long. V dropped 4 bases and J dropped 2 bases, with 8 bases sitting between them. CDR3 region: CASSSRGNTGELFF. The CDR3, as DNA: TGTGCCAGCAGTTCCAGGGGAAACACCGGGGAGCTGTTTTTT.

This clone has just a few counts. The chain recombines TRBV6-1 with TRBJ2-7, with D possibly matching TRBD2 (5 bases). Germline lookup yields CDR1 MNHNS and CDR2 SASEGT. The V end lost 8 bases, the J end lost 5 bases, and 13 bases lay between the germline ends. This CDR3 has 12 residues. CDR3: CASEDAGNEQYF. The CDR3 nucleotides read TGTGCCAGCGAGGATGCGGGCAACGAGCAGTACTTC.

CDR3 coding DNA: TGCGCCAGCAGTAGGGGGGCAGCCCTGTACCAAGAGACCCAGTACTTC. It encodes CASSRGAALYQETQYF. The V gene is TRBV5-1, the J gene TRBJ2-5, with D perhaps assigned TRBD1 or TRBD2 (6 bases each). CDR3 size: 16 residues. The V and J ends lost 5 bases and 0 bases respectively, with 17 bases between them. Germline V lookup: CDR1 SGHRS, CDR2 YFSETQ.

The gene calls are TRBV7-2 and TRBJ2-4, with D possibly TRBD2 on 6 matching bases. V was pared by 7 bases and J by 6 bases, with 19 bases between. The germline V gene has CDR1 SGHTA and CDR2 FQGNSA. CDR3 size: 15 residues. The CDR3 nucleotides read TGTGCCAGCACCCCGCCCGGGCTAGCGATAAACATTCAGTACTTC. This sequence encodes CASTPPGLAINIQYF.